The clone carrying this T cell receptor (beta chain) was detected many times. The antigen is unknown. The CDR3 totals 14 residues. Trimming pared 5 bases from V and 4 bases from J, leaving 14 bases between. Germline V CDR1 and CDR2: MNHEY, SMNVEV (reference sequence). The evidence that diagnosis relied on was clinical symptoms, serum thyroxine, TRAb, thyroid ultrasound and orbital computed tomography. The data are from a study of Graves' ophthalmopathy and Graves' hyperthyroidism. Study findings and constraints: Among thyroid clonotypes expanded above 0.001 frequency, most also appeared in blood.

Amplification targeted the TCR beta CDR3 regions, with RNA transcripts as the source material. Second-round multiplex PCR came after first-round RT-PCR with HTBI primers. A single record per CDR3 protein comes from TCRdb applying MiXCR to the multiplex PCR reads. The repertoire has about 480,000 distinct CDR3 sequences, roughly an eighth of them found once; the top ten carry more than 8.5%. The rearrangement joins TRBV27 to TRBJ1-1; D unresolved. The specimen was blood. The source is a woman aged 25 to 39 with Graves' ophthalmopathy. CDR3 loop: CASSLLTEGTEAFF. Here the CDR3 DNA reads TGTGCCAGCAGTCTACTAACTGAGGGCACTGAAGCTTTCTTT.